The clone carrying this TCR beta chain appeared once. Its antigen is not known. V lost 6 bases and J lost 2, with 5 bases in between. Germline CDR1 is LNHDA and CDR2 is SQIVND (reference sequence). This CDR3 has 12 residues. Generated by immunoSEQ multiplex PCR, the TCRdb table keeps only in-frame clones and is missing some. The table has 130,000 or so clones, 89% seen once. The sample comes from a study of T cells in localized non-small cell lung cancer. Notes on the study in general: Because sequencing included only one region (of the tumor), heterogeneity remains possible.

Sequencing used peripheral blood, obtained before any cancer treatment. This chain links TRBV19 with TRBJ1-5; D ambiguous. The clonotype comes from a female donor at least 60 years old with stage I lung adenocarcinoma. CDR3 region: CASRSGNQPQHF. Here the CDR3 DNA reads TGTGCCAGTAGATCTGGCAATCAGCCCCAGCATTTT.